This T cell receptor beta chain was observed in a study of blood T cell repertoires in COVID-19. The cohort comprised adults aged about 18 to 89 years residing in 24 US areas. Trimming took off 4 bases at V and 2 bases at J, with 8 bases between the two ends. Germline CDR1 is SNHLY and CDR2 is FYNNEI. The CDR3 loop spans 13 amino acids. Data came from immunoSEQ multiplex PCR; TCRdb stores just in-frame clones and leaves some out. The table has 150,000 to 200,000 clones, around four fifths seen once; the top ten hold 8%. The chain recombines TRBV2 with TRBJ1-2, with no clear D. The clonotype comes from a woman aged 50 to 60 who had recovered from COVID-19. The sequencing sample was made of PBMCs or T cells enriched from blood (not recorded which). The CDR3 DNA sequence: TGTGCCAGCAGTGTTGGAGGAAACTATGGCTACACCTTC. Translation gives CASSVGGNYGYTF.